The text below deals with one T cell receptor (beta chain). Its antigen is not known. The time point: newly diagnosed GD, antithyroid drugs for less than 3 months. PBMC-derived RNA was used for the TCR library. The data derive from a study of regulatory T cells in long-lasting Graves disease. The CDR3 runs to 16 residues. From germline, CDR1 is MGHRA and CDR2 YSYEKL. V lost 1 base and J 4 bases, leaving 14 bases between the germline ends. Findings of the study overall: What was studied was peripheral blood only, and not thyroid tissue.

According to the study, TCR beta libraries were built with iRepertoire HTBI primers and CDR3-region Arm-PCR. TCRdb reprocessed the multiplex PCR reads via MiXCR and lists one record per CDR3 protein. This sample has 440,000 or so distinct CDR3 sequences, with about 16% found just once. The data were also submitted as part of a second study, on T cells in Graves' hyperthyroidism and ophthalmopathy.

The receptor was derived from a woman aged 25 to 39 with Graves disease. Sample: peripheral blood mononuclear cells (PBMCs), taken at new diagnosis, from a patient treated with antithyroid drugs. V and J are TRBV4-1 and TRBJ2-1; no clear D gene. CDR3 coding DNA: TGCGCCAGCAGCCAAGGGATCCCGGGCATATACAATGAGCAGTTCTTC. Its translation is CASSQGIPGIYNEQFF.